These 5 T cell receptor beta chains originate from one sample sequenced in a study of blood T cell repertoires in COVID-19. Using immunoSEQ multiplex PCR, the repertoire was profiled, and TCRdb retains in-frame clones only, with some absent. The data hold about 300,000 clones, with less than 90% observed a single time. The sequencing input was peripheral blood. The receptor source for this set is a human donor in a cohort sampled during active COVID-19.

This clone appeared once. The chain couples TRBV6-2 or TRBV6-3 to TRBJ2-7; TRBD2 agrees at 12 bases. Germline CDR1 is MNHEY and CDR2 is SVGEGT. The CDR3 loop spans 15 amino acids. With 2 bases clipped from V and 6 bases from J, the junction kept 5 bases outside the gene matches. As DNA, the CDR3 is TGTGCCAGCAGTTACGCAGAACTAGCGGGGGGCGAGCAGTACTTC. It yields the protein CASSYAELAGGEQYF.

The chain is built from TRBV7-2 and TRBJ2-7; 9 nucleotides line up with TRBD1. Germline V CDR1 and CDR2: SGHTA, FQGNSA. CDR3 length: 15 residues. V shed 4 bases and J 6 bases; nucleotides not matched to a gene: 10. The CDR3 reads CASSSSGDRVFEQYF. DNA of the CDR3: TGTGCCAGCAGCTCGAGCGGGGACAGGGTCTTCGAGCAGTACTTC.

V gene TRBV7-9 combines with J gene TRBJ1-4; D unclear. Germline CDR1 and CDR2: SEHNR and FQNEAQ (reference sequence). The V gene lost 5 bases and the J gene lost 8 bases, with 15 bases spanning the gap. This CDR3 comprises 14 residues. The chain's CDR3 is CASSRTNTPEKLFF. CDR3 in DNA: TGTGCCAGCAGCCGAACGAACACCCCCGAAAAACTGTTTTTT.

This rearrangement joins TRBV4-1 to TRBJ2-1; 9 bases are a match to TRBD1. Trimming took 4 bases from V and 4 from J; bases not matched to a gene: 11. This CDR3 spans 17 amino acids. Germline assignment: CDR1 MGHRA and CDR2 YSYEKL. Here the CDR3 reads CASSLPSPGQGYNEQFF. CDR3 DNA: TGCGCCAGCAGCCTTCCCTCGCCGGGACAGGGTTACAATGAGCAGTTCTTC.

The chain couples TRBV19 to TRBJ1-2; 10 bases are a match to TRBD1. This CDR3 is built from 15 residues. V trimming: 7 bases; J trimming: 4 bases; junction bases outside the gene matches: 9. Germline assignment: CDR1 LNHDA and CDR2 SQIVND (reference sequence). The CDR3 DNA sequence: TGTGCCAGTACCAAAATCGGGACAGGGGCCTATGGCTACACCTTC. Amino acid sequence: CASTKIGTGAYGYTF.